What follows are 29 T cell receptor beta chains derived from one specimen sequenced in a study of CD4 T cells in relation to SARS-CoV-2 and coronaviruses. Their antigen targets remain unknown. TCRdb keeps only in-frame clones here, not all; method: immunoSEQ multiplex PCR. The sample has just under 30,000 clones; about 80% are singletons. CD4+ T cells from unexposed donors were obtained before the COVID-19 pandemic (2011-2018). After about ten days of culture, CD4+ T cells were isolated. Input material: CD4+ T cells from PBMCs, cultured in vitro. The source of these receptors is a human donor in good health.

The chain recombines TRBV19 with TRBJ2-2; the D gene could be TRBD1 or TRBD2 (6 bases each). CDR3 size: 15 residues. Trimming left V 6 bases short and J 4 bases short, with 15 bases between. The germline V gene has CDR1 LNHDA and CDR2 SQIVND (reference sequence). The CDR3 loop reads CASRGGGQSTGELFF. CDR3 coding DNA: TGTGCCAGTAGGGGGGGCGGGCAATCCACCGGGGAGCTGTTTTTT.

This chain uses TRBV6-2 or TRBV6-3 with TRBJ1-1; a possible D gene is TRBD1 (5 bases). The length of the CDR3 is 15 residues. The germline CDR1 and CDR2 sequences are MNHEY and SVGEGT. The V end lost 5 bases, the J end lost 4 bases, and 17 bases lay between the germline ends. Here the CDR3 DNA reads TGTGCCAGCAGTCCCTATTCCGTTGGGGGCACTGAAGCTTTCTTT. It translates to CASSPYSVGGTEAFF.

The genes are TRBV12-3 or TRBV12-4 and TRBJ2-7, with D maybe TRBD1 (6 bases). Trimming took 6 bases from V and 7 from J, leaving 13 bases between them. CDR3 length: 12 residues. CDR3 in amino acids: CASSRQVYEQYF. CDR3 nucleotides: TGTGCCAGCAGCCGACAGGTATATGAGCAGTACTTC.

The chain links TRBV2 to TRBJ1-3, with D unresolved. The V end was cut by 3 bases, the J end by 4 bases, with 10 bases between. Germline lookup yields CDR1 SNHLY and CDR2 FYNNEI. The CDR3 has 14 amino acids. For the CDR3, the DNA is TGTGCCAGCAGTGACGTCGGTCAGGGAAACACCATATATTTT. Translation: CASSDVGQGNTIYF.

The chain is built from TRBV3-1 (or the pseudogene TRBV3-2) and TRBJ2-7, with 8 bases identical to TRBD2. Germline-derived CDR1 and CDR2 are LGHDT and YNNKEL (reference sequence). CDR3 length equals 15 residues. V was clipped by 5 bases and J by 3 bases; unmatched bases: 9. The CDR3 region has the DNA TGTGCCAGCAGCAGACGGGGGGGGACGGACTACGAGCAGTACTTC. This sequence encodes CASSRRGGTDYEQYF.

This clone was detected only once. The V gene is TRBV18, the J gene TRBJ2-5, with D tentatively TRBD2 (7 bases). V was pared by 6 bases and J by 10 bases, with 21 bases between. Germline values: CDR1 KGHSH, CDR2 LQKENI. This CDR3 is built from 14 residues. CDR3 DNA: TGTGCCAGCTCTCCAGTGGGCCAAGGGGGGGACCAGTACTTC. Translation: CASSPVGQGGDQYF.

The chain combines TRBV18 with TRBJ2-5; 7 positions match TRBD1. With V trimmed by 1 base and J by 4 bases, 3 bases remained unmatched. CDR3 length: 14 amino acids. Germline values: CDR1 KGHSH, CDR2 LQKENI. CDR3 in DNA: TGTGCCAGCTCACCACGGACAGGCGGAGAGACCCAGTACTTC. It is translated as CASSPRTGGETQYF.

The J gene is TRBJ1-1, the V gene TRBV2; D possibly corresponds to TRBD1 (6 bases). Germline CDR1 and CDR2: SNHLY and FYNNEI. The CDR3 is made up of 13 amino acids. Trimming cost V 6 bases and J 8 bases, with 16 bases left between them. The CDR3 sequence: CASSPERGQEAFF. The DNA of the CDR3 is TGTGCCAGCAGCCCCGAAAGGGGACAAGAAGCTTTCTTT.

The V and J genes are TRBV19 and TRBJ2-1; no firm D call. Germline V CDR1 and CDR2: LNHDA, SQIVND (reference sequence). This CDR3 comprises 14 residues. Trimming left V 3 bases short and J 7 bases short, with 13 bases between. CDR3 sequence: CASSIADGRNEQFF. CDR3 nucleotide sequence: TGTGCCAGTAGTATTGCAGATGGGCGGAATGAGCAGTTCTTC.

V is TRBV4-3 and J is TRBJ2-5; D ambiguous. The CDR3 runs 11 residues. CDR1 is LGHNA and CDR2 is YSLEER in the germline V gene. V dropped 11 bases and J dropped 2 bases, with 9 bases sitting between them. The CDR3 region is CAPDGQETQYF. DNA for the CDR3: TGCGCCCCGGACGGGCAAGAGACCCAGTACTTC.

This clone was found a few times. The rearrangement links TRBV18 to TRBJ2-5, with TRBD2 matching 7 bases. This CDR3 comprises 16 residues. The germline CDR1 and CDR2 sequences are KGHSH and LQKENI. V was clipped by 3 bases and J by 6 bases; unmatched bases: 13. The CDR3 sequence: CASSPPSGGETQTQYF. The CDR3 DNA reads TGTGCCAGCTCACCCCCTAGCGGTGGAGAGACCCAGACCCAGTACTTC.

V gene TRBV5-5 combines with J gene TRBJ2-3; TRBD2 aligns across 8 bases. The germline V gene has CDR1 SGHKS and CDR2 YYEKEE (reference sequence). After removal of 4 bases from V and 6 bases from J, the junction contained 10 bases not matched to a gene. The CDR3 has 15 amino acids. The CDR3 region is CASSLLVQREDTQYF. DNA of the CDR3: TGTGCCAGCAGCCTCCTAGTTCAGCGGGAGGATACGCAGTATTTT. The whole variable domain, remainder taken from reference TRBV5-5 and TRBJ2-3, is DAGVTQSPTHLIKTRGQQVTLRCSPISGHKSVSWYQQVLGQGPQFIFQYYEKEERGRGNFPDRFSARQFPNYSSELNVNALLLGDSALYLCASSLLVQREDTQYFGPGTRLTVL.

DNA of the CDR3: TGCGCCAGCAGCCAAGTGGGAAGGGCCTTGGGGGGGACCCAGTACTTC. Amino acids: CASSQVGRALGGTQYF. The chain uses TRBV4-1 and TRBJ2-5, with D possibly TRBD2 on 6 matching bases. V was pared by 1 base and J by 7 bases, with 19 bases between. CDR3 size: 16 residues. CDR1 MGHRA and CDR2 YSYEKL come from the germline V gene.

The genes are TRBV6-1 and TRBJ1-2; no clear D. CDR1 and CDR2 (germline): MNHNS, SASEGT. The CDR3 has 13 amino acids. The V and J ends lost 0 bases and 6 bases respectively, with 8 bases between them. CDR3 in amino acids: CASSEAFNDGYTF. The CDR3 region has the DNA TGTGCCAGCAGTGAAGCTTTCAACGATGGCTACACCTTC.

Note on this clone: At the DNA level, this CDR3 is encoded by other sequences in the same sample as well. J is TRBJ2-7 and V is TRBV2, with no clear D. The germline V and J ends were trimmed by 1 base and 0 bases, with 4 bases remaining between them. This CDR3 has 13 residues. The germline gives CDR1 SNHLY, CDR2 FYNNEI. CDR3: CASSEGNSYEQYF. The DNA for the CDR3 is TGTGCCAGCAGTGAAGGAAACTCCTACGAGCAGTACTTC.

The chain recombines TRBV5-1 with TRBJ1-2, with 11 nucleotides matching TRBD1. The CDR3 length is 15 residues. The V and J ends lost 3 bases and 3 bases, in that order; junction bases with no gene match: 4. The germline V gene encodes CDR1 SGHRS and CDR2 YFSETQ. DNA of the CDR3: TGCGCCAGCAGCTCCGGACAGGGGGCGTACTATGGCTACACCTTC. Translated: CASSSGQGAYYGYTF.

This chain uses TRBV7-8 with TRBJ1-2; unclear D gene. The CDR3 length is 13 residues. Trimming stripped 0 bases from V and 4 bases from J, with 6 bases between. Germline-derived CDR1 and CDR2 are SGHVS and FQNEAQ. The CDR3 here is CASSLAGLYGYTF. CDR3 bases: TGTGCCAGCAGCTTAGCGGGCCTCTATGGCTACACCTTC.

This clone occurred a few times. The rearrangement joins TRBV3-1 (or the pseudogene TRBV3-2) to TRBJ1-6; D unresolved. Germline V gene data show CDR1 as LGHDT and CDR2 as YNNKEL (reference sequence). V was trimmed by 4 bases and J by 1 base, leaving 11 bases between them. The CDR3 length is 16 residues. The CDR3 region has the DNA TGTGCCAGCAGCCCTTCCCCTGTATCCTATAATTCACCCCTCCACTTT. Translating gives CASSPSPVSYNSPLHF.

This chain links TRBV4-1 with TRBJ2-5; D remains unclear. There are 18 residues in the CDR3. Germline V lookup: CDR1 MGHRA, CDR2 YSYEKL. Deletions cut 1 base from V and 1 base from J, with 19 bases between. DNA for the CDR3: TGCGCCAGCAGCCAAGGGTTCATTAGCCGGGCCTCCCAAGAGACCCAGTACTTC. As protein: CASSQGFISRASQETQYF.

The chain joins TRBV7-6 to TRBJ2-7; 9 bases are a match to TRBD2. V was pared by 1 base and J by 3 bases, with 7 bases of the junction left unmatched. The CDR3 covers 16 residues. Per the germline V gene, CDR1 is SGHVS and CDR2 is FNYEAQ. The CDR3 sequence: CASSLGAGLADYEQYF. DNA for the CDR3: TGTGCCAGCAGCTTAGGTGCGGGACTAGCTGACTACGAGCAGTACTTC. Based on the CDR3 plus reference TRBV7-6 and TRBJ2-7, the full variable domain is GAGVSQSPRYKVTKRGQDVALRCDPISGHVSLYWYRQALGQGPEFLTYFNYEAQQDKSGLPNDRFSAERPEGSISTLTIQRTEQRDSAMYRCASSLGAGLADYEQYFGPGTRLTVT.

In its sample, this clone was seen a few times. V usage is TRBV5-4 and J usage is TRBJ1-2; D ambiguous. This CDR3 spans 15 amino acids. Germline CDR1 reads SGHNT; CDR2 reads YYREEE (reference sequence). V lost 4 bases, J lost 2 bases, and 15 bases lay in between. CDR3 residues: CASSPSGFINYGYTF. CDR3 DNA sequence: TGTGCCAGCAGCCCCTCGGGATTTATCAACTATGGCTACACCTTC.

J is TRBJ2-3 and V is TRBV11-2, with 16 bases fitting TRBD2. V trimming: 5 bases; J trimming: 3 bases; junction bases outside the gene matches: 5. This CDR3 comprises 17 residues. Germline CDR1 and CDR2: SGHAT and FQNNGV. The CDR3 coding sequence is TGTGCCAGCAGCATGGGACTAGCGGGAGGGGCGACAGATACGCAGTATTTT. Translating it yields CASSMGLAGGATDTQYF.

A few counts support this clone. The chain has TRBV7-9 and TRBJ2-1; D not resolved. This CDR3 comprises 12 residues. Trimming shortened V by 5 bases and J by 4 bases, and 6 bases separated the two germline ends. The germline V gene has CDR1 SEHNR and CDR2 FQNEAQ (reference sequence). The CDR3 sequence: CASSILYNEQFF. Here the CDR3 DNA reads TGTGCCAGCAGCATATTATACAATGAGCAGTTCTTC.

The chain's CDR3 is CASSFRTFGDTTNTGELFF. The CDR3, as DNA: TGTGCCAGCAGTTTTCGAACGTTCGGGGATACCACGAACACCGGGGAGCTGTTTTTT. The chain is built from TRBV6-2 or TRBV6-3 and TRBJ2-2, with TRBD2 as a possible D gene (5 bases). Germline V gives CDR1 MNHEY, CDR2 SVGEGT. The ends were cut back, 4 bases at V and 0 bases at J, with 21 bases in the middle. This CDR3 spans 19 amino acids.

The CDR3 coding sequence is TGTGCCAGCAGCCGGGGACAGGGGAGGGAAAAACTGTTTTTT. Translation gives CASSRGQGREKLFF. This rearrangement joins TRBV5-6 to TRBJ1-4; TRBD1 agrees at 10 bases. CDR3 length: 14 amino acids. The germline CDR1 and CDR2 sequences are SGHDT and YYEEEE. With V trimmed by 4 bases and J by 8 bases, 5 bases remained unmatched.

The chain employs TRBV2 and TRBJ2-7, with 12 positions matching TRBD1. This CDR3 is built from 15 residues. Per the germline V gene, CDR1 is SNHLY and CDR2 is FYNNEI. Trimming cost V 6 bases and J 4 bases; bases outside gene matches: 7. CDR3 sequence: CASSRPGQGAYEQYF. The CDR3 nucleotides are TGTGCCAGCAGCAGACCGGGACAGGGGGCTTACGAGCAGTACTTC.

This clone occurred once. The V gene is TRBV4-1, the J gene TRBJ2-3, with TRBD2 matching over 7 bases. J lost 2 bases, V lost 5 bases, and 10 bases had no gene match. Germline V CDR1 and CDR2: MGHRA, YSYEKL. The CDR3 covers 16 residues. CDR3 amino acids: CASSTRDYINTDTQYF. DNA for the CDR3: TGCGCCAGCAGCACTCGGGACTACATAAACACAGATACGCAGTATTTT.

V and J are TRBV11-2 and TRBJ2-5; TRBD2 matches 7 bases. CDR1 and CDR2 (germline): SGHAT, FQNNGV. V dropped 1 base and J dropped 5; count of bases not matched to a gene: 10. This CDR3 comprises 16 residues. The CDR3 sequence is CASSLGVSGLRETQYF. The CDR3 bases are TGTGCCAGCAGCTTAGGTGTTAGCGGGTTAAGGGAGACCCAGTACTTC.

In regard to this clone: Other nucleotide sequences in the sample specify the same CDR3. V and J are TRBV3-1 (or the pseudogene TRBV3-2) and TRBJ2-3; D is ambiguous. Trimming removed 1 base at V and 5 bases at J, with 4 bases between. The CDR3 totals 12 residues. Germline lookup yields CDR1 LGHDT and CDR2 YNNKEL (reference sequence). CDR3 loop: CASSQGGDTQYF. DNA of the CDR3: TGTGCCAGCAGCCAAGGTGGAGATACGCAGTATTTT.